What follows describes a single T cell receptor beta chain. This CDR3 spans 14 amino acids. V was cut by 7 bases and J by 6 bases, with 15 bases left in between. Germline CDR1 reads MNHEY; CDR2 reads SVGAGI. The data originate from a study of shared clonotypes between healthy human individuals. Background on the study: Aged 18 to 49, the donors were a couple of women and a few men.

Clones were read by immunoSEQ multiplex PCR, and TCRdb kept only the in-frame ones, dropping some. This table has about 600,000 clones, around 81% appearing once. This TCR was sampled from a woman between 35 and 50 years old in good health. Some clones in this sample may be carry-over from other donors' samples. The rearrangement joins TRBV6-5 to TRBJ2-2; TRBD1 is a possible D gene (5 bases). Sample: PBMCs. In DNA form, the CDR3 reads TGTGCCAGCACCTACTCCAGGGTACCCGGGGAGCTGTTTTTT. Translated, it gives CASTYSRVPGELFF.